Following are 9 T cell receptor beta chains from one sample sequenced in a study of technical replicates of blood from four donors. Data came from immunoSEQ multiplex PCR; TCRdb stores just in-frame clones and leaves some out. The sample has nearly 70,000 clones; roughly nine tenths are singletons. Sequenced sample: T cells isolated from PBMCs. Receptors originate from a human donor in good health.

The chain has TRBV4-1 and TRBJ2-7; tentative D call: TRBD2 (6 bases). Trimming cost V 0 bases and J 7 bases, with 16 bases left between them. The CDR3 sequence is 15 residues long. CDR1 is MGHRA, CDR2 YSYEKL, per germline. The CDR3 bases are TGCGCCAGCAGCCAAGATCCCGACATTGCGGGGGAGCAGTACTTC. This encodes CASSQDPDIAGEQYF.

This chain uses TRBV4-1 with TRBJ1-2, with 12 bases lining up with TRBD1. The J segment lost 8 bases and the V segment lost 1 base, leaving 2 bases of the junction unmatched. This CDR3 is built from 14 residues. Per germline, CDR1 MGHRA and CDR2 YSYEKL. CDR3 sequence (DNA): TGCGCCAGCAGCCAAGTCGGGACAGGGGGCGGCTACACCTTC. Protein sequence: CASSQVGTGGGYTF.

This chain links TRBV28 with TRBJ1-3; 7 nucleotides line up with TRBD1. The CDR3 sequence is 13 residues long. Germline CDR1 reads MDHEN; CDR2 reads SYDVKM. The V and J ends lost 6 bases and 9 bases, in that order; junction bases with no gene match: 8. The CDR3 here is CASREGAQGTIYF. DNA of the CDR3: TGTGCCAGCAGAGAGGGGGCGCAGGGCACCATATATTTT.

The chain joins TRBV28 to TRBJ1-5, with TRBD1 as a possible D gene (5 bases). Germline CDR1 reads MDHEN; CDR2 reads SYDVKM. V was shortened by 6 bases and J by 6 bases, with 12 bases between the two germline ends. CDR3 length: 13 amino acids. The CDR3 reads CASRWGTSQPQHF. CDR3 nucleotide sequence: TGTGCCAGCAGGTGGGGGACTAGTCAGCCCCAGCATTTT.

V gene TRBV4-1 combines with J gene TRBJ2-7; no clear D gene. V shed 1 base and J shed 2 bases, with 9 bases lying between them. CDR1 is MGHRA and CDR2 is YSYEKL in the germline V gene. This CDR3 spans 14 amino acids. In DNA, the CDR3 is TGCGCCAGCAGCCAAGTCCTCGCGCCCTACGAGCAGTACTTC. Protein product: CASSQVLAPYEQYF.

This CDR3 reads CASSDPVPGKNIQYF. CDR3 sequence (DNA): TGTGCCAGTAGTGACCCGGTACCGGGCAAAAACATTCAGTACTTC. The rearrangement uses TRBV19 and TRBJ2-4; D uncertain. The CDR3 consists of 15 residues. Trimming shortened V by 5 bases and J by 3 bases, and 14 bases separated the two germline ends. Germline-derived CDR1 and CDR2 are LNHDA and SQIVND (reference sequence).

The chain couples TRBV5-6 to TRBJ2-1, with 7 bases matching TRBD1. After removal of 0 bases from V and 3 bases from J, the junction contained 3 bases not matched to a gene. Germline loops: CDR1 SGHDT, CDR2 YYEEEE. The CDR3 runs 15 residues. The chain's CDR3 is CASSLAGDSYNEQFF. Here the CDR3 DNA reads TGTGCCAGCAGCTTGGCCGGGGACAGCTACAATGAGCAGTTCTTC.

The chain links TRBV9 to TRBJ2-3; D unresolved. CDR3 length: 13 amino acids. V was clipped by 2 bases and J by 2 bases, with 6 bases between them. CDR1 is SGDLS, CDR2 YYNGEE, per germline. CDR3 sequence: CASSVRVTDTQYF. Here the CDR3 DNA reads TGTGCCAGCAGCGTTCGAGTCACAGATACGCAGTATTTT. Full variable domain (outside the CDR3, taken from reference TRBV9 and TRBJ2-3): DSGVTQTPKHLITATGQRVTLRCSPRSGDLSVYWYQQSLDQGLQFLIQYYNGEERAKGNILERFSAQQFPDLHSELNLSSLELGDSALYFCASSVRVTDTQYFGPGTRLTVL.

The CDR3, as DNA: TGCAGCGTTAAAGGAGGAGGGACGAACACCGGGGAGCTGTTTTTT. Its translation is CSVKGGGTNTGELFF. V gene TRBV29-1 combines with J gene TRBJ2-2; maybe TRBD2 (6 bases). Trimming stripped 5 bases from V and 0 bases from J, with 13 bases between. The CDR3 totals 15 residues. Germline CDR1 and CDR2: SQVTM and ANQGSEA.